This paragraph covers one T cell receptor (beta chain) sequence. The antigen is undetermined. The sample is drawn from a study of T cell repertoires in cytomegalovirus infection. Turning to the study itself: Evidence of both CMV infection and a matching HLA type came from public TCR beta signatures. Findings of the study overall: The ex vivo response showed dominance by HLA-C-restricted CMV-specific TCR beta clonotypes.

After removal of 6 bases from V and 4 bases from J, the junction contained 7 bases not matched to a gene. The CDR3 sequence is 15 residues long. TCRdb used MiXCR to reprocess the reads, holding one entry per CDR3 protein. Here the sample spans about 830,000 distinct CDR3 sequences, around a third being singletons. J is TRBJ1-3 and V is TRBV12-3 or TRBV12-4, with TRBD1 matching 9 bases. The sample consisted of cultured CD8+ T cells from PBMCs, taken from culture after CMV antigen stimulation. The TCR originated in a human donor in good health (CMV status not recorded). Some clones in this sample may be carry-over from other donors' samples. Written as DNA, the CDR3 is TGTGCCAGCAGATCTACAGGGGGCGACGGAAACACCATATATTTT. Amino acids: CASRSTGGDGNTIYF.